At least ten counts were recorded for the clone carrying this TCR beta chain. Germline CDR1 SQVTM, CDR2 ANQGSEA. This CDR3 has 12 residues. The V gene end was trimmed by 6 bases and the J gene end by 6 bases; junction bases not matched to a gene: 8. The record originates from a study of T-cell reconstitution after alpha-beta-depleted transplantation in children. Unique molecular identifiers featured in how the TCRbeta library was prepared. TCRdb re-analysed the PCR reads in MiXCR, keeping a single row per CDR3 protein. The table has a few hundred thousand distinct CDR3 sequences, approximately 13% seen once.

The TCR comes from a human donor who donated a stem cell graft to a child with combined immunodeficiency. The chain combines TRBV29-1 with TRBJ2-7, with 7 positions matching TRBD2. Material: PBMCs from the stem cell graft donor, obtained from the stem cell graft. CDR3 amino acids: CSVWSGISEQYF. The CDR3 nucleotides read TGCAGCGTGTGGAGCGGGATATCCGAGCAGTACTTC.